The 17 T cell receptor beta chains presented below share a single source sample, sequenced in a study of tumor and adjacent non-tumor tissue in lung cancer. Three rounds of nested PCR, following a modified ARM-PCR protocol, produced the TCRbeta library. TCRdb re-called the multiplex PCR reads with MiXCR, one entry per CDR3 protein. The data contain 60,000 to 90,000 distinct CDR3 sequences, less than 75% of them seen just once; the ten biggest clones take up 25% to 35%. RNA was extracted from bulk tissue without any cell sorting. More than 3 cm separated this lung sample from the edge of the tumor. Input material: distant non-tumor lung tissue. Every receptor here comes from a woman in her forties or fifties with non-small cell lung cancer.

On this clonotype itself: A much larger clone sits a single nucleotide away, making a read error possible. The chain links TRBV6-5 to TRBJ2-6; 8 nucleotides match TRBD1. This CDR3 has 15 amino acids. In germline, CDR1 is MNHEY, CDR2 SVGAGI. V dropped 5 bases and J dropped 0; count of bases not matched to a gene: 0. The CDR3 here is CASSGQGSGANVLTF. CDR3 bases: TGTGCCAGCAGTGGACAGGGCTCTGGGGCCAACGTCCTGACTTTC.

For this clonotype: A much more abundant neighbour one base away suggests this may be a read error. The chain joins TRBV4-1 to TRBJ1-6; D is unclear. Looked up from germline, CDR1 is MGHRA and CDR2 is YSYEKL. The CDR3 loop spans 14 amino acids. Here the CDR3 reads CASSQVTGNSPLRF. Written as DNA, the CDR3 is TGCGCCAGCAGCCAAGTTACGGGAAATTCACCCCTCCGCTTT.

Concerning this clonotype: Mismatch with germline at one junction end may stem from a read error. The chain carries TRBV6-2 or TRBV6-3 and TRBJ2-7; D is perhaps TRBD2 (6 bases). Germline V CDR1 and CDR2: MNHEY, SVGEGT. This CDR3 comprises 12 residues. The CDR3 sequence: CASSPRGGEKYF. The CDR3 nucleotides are TGTGCCAGCAGTCCACGGGGAGGCGAGAAGTACTTC.

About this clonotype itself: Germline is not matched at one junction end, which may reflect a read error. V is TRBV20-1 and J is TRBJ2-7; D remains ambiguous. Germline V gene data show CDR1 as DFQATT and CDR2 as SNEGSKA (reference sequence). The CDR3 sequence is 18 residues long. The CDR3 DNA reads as TGTAGTGCTAGGATGGTAGTGGGCCATAAGACTGACTCCTACGAGCAGTACTTC. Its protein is CSARMVVGHKTDSYEQYF.

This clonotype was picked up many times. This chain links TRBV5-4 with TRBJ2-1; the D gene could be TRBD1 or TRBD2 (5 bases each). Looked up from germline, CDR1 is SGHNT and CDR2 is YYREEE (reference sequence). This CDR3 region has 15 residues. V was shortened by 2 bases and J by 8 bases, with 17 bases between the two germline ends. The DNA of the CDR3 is TGTGCCAGCAGCTTTTTCGAGGGACCTAAAGATGAGCAGTTCTTC. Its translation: CASSFFEGPKDEQFF.

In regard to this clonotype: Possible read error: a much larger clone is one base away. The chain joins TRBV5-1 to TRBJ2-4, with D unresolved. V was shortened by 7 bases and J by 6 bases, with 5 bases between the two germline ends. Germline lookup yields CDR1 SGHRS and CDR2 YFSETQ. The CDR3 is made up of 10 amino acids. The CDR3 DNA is TGCGCCAGCCTAGTAAACATTCAGTACTTC. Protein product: CASLVNIQYF.

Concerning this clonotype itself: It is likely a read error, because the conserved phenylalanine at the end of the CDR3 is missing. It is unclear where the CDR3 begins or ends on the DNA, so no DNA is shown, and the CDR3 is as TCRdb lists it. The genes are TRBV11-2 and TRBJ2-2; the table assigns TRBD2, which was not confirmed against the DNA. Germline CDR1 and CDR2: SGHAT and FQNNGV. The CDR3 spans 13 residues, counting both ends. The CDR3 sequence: CASIPASTGELFY.

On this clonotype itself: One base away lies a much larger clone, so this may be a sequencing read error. CDR3 DNA sequence: TGTGCCAGCACTCAACAGGGGGCAAATCTCAATGAGCAGTTCTTC. Translating it yields CASTQQGANLNEQFF. The chain couples TRBV6-5 to TRBJ2-1; 9 bases match TRBD1. This CDR3 is 15 amino acids long. Trimming took 7 bases from V and 6 from J; bases not matched to a gene: 10. Per germline, CDR1 MNHEY and CDR2 SVGAGI.

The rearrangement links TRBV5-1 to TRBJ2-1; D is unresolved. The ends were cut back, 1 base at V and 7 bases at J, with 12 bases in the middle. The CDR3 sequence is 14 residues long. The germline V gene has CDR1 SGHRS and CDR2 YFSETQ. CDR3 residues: CASSLQAEGNEQFF. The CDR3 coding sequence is TGCGCCAGCAGCTTGCAGGCGGAAGGGAATGAGCAGTTCTTC.

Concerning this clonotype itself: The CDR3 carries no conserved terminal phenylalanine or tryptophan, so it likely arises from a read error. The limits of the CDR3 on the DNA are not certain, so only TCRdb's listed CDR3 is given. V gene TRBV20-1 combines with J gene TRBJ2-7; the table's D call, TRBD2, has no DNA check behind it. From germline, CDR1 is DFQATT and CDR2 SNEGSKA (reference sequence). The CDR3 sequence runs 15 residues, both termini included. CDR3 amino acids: CSAKEISGNTYEQYL.

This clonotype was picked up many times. The CDR3 DNA is TGTGCCAGCAGTTTTGGTGATGAGCAGTTCTTC. Amino acid sequence: CASSFGDEQFF. The rearrangement uses TRBV12-3 or TRBV12-4 and TRBJ2-1; D unclear. CDR3 length equals 11 residues. The V end lost 3 bases, the J end lost 8 bases, and 5 bases lay between the germline ends.

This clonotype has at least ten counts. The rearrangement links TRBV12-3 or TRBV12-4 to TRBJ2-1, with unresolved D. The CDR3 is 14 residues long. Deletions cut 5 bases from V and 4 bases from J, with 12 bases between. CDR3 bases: TGTGCCAGCAGTCCCTCGCGGAGATACAATGAGCAGTTCTTC. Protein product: CASSPSRRYNEQFF.

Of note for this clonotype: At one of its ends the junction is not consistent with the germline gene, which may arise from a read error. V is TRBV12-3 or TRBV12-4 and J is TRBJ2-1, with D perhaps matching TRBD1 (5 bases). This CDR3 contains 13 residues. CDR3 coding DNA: TGTGTCAGCAGGGTGGCATGGTATAATGAGCAGTTCTTC. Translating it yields CVSRVAWYNEQFF.

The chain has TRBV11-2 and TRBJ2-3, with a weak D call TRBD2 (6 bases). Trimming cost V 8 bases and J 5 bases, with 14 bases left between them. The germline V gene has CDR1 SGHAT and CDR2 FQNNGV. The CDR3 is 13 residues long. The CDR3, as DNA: TGTGCCAGCGGCGTTGGCGGGGAAGATACGCAGTATTTT. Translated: CASGVGGEDTQYF.

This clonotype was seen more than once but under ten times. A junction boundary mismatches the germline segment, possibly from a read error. Here the CDR3 reads CASSGTPQYF. The DNA of the CDR3 is TGTGCCAGCAGCGGGACACCGCAGTATTTC. This chain joins TRBV11-1 and TRBJ2-7; a weak D match, TRBD1 (6 bases). Germline CDR1 reads SGHAT; CDR2 reads FQDESV (reference sequence). The CDR3 covers 10 residues.

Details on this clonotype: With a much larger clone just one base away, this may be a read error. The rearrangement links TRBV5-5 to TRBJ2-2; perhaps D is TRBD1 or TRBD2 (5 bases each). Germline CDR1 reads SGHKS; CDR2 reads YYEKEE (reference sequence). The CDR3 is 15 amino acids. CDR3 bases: TGTGCCAGCAGCTTGCCCCGAGGGGTCGCCGGGGAGCTGGTTTTT. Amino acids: CASSLPRGVAGELVF.

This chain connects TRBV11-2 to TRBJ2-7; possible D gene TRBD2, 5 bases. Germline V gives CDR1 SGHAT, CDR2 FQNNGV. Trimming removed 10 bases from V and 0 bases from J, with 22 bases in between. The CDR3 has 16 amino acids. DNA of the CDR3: TGTGCCACCAGTCCACTTGCGGGTGGAAGCTCCTACGAGCAGTACTTC. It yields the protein CATSPLAGGSSYEQYF.